A selection of T cell receptor beta chains follows, all from one sample in a study of post-analysis software for immune sequencing data. TCRdb reanalysed the PCR reads using MiXCR and keeps one entry per CDR3 protein. The sample carries hundreds of thousands of distinct CDR3 sequences, about 32% recorded once. The material sequenced was blood. The receptor set was obtained from a girl aged 10 to 17 with multiple sclerosis. The CDR3 runs from the conserved cysteine through the conserved F or W. The D gene is left open where the match is weak. Some rows have no size entry. The others give once, few or many, or a class for an expanded clone.

cdr3_nt cdr3_aa v_call d_call clone_size j_call
TGTGCCAGCAGCCAAGATCTAGCGGGGGATACGCAGTATTTT CASSQDLAGDTQYF TRBV3-1 TRBD2 few TRBJ2-3
TGTGCCAGCAGTTTCAGGGGAAACTATGGCTACACCTTC CASSFRGNYGYTF TRBV28 . many TRBJ1-2
TGTGCCAGCAGTGAAACCGGGACAGGGATCACAGATACGCAGTATTTT CASSETGTGITDTQYF TRBV6-4 TRBD1 few TRBJ2-3
TGCGCCAGCAGCTTGGAAACTAGCGGGATGAATGAGCAGTACTTC CASSLETSGMNEQYF TRBV5-1 TRBD2 . TRBJ2-7
TGTGCCAGCAGCCCTTACGGGGATACGCAGTATTTT CASSPYGDTQYF TRBV6-5 . many TRBJ2-3
TGTGCCACCAGCAGAGAGCACAGGGGATACACTGAAGCTTTCTTT CATSREHRGYTEAFF TRBV15 TRBD1 . TRBJ1-1
TGTGCCACCAGCAGAGGTGGACAGGCAGATACGCAGTATTTT CATSRGGQADTQYF TRBV15 TRBD1 many TRBJ2-3
TGCAGCGTTGATGGGGGAAACTATGGCTACACCTTC CSVDGGNYGYTF TRBV29-1 . . TRBJ1-2
TGTGCCAGCAGCTTAGCTCGGACAGGGGACAGGAACACTGAAGCTTTCTTT CASSLARTGDRNTEAFF TRBV7-8 TRBD1 few TRBJ1-1
TGCAGCGTGGGACAGGGTGGAGGGAATGAGCAGTTCTTC CSVGQGGGNEQFF TRBV29-1 TRBD1 . TRBJ2-1
TGTGCCAGCGCACTAAGGGGGCCTAACTATGGCTACACCTTC CASALRGPNYGYTF TRBV28 TRBD1 . TRBJ1-2
TGTGCCAGCAGTTCACGACCTGGGGAGCCCTTCTATGGCTACACCTTC CASSSRPGEPFYGYTF TRBV6-6 . few TRBJ1-2
TGCGCCAGCAGCTTGGGGTTAGCGGACACCTTGGGAAATGAGCAGTTCTTC CASSLGLADTLGNEQFF TRBV5-1 . . TRBJ2-1
TGTGCCAGCAGTTTATCCCCGGTCGGAGGAACTGAAGCTTTCTTT CASSLSPVGGTEAFF TRBV28 . few TRBJ1-1
TGCAGCGTTGAAGATCCCCGGGAAGCAGGGTACTCCCAAGAGACCCAGTACTTC CSVEDPREAGYSQETQYF TRBV29-1 . . TRBJ2-5
TGTGCCAGCAGCACCCGGACCGAGCAGTTCTTC CASSTRTEQFF TRBV11-2 . . TRBJ2-1
TGTGCCAGCAGGCAGCTCTACGAGCAGTACTTC CASRQLYEQYF TRBV28 . . TRBJ2-7
TGTGCCAGCCCGCCTAACCAAGAGACCCAGTACTTC CASPPNQETQYF TRBV18 . . TRBJ2-5
TGTGCCACGTACGTGACTAGCGGGGCCACAGATACGCAGTATTTT CATYVTSGATDTQYF TRBV6-1 TRBD2 . TRBJ2-3
TGCAGCGCCGGTAGGGGGACGTACCAGCCCCAGCATTTT CSAGRGTYQPQHF TRBV20-1 . many TRBJ1-5
TGTGCCAGCAGCTTATTCGGCAGAGAACAAGAGACCCAGTACTTC CASSLFGREQETQYF TRBV11-2 . . TRBJ2-5
TGTGCCAGCAGCCCTCGGGGAGGCTCTGGGGCCAACGTCCTGACTTTC CASSPRGGSGANVLTF TRBV7-2 . many TRBJ2-6
TGCAGTGCTACGGGCCCTGGGGCTAATGAAAAACTGTTTTTT CSATGPGANEKLFF TRBV20-1 . once TRBJ1-4
TGTGCCAGCAGCCAGGAAATACAGGGCATTCAGTACTTC CASSQEIQGIQYF TRBV3-1 . few TRBJ2-4
TGCGCCAGCAGCAACAGGGGGCCAGAAGCCAAAAACATTCAGTACTTC CASSNRGPEAKNIQYF TRBV5-1 TRBD1 . TRBJ2-4
TGCGCCAGCAGCCAAGAAGGCGGGGCGACGCGGGAGCAGTTCTTC CASSQEGGATREQFF TRBV4-3 . . TRBJ2-1
TGTGCCAGCAGTCGGGATGACAATGAGCAGTTCTTC CASSRDDNEQFF TRBV9 . . TRBJ2-1
TGTGCCATCAGTGAGTCTGGGACAGGGCGCCCAGATACGCAGTATTTT CAISESGTGRPDTQYF TRBV10-3 TRBD1 few TRBJ2-3
TGCAGTGCCACGGGACTAGCGGGAAACATGTTGGGGGAGACCCAGTACTTC CSATGLAGNMLGETQYF TRBV20-1 TRBD2 once TRBJ2-5
TGCAGTGCTAGACAAACTAGCGGGAGCACCAGGACTGGTGAGCAGTTCTTC CSARQTSGSTRTGEQFF TRBV20-1 TRBD2 few TRBJ2-1
TGCAGCGTGGGTCTAGCGGGGCTCGCCGGGGAGCTGTTTTTT CSVGLAGLAGELFF TRBV29-1 TRBD2 . TRBJ2-2
TGTGCCAGCAGCTTAGATTGGGCTCGGCCAAGCGGCCCCGGGAACATTCAGTACTTC CASSLDWARPSGPGNIQYF TRBV7-2 . . TRBJ2-4
TGCAGTGCTAGAGATGGCGGGCCTAGGACTGCTAACTATGGCTACACCTTC CSARDGGPRTANYGYTF TRBV20-1 . . TRBJ1-2
TGTGCCAGCAGCGATTTGCTTGAGCAGTTCTTC CASSDLLEQFF TRBV9 . . TRBJ2-1
TGTGCCAGCAGCCATAGGGGGCCTAATACGCAGTATTTT CASSHRGPNTQYF TRBV3-1 TRBD1 . TRBJ2-3
TGCGCCAGCAGCAACGGCTATGACAGCCAAGAGACCCAGTACTTC CASSNGYDSQETQYF TRBV5-1 . . TRBJ2-5
TGCGCCAGCAGCCAGCAACCGACAGCCTCGAACACCGGGGAGCTGTTTTTT CASSQQPTASNTGELFF TRBV5-1 . . TRBJ2-2
TGCGCCAGCAGTGAGATGGGAAGGAATGAGCAGTTCTTC CASSEMGRNEQFF TRBV10-1 . few TRBJ2-1
TGCAGTGCTAGCTACGGGGACAGGGTGGAAGCTTTCTTT CSASYGDRVEAFF TRBV20-1 TRBD1 . TRBJ1-1
TGTGCCAGCAGCCATGAACCCGGACTAGTTAGTCGCAATGAGCAGTTCTTC CASSHEPGLVSRNEQFF TRBV3-1 TRBD2 few TRBJ2-1
TGCAGCGTTGATATAACAGGGACCACCAATGAGCAGTTCTTC CSVDITGTTNEQFF TRBV29-1 . few TRBJ2-1
TGTGCCAGCAGGAGAAAGGCCGGGGAGCTGTTTTTT CASRRKAGELFF TRBV6-5 . . TRBJ2-2
TGCAGTGCTAGAGTTTTTCGGCCCACAGATACGCAGTATTTT CSARVFRPTDTQYF TRBV20-1 . . TRBJ2-3
TGTGCCAGCAGCTTAGGCACCGACAGGGCCTCTAATGAAAAACTGTTTTTT CASSLGTDRASNEKLFF TRBV11-2 TRBD1 . TRBJ1-4
TGTGCCAGCAGTTCAACAGGGGGTGTGGGTCAGCCCCAGCATTTT CASSSTGGVGQPQHF TRBV11-2 TRBD1 . TRBJ1-5
TGTGCCAGCAGCCCCCAAGTCCCCACGCGGGACTCTGGGGCCAACGTCCTGACTTTC CASSPQVPTRDSGANVLTF TRBV9 . . TRBJ2-6
TGCAGTGCTACTGACGAGGGCCACAATGAGCAGTTCTTC CSATDEGHNEQFF TRBV20-1 . . TRBJ2-1
TGTGCCAGCAGCCAAGTTGGGGGGCTAGCGGGAGTCGGCGGTGAGCAGTTCTTC CASSQVGGLAGVGGEQFF TRBV4-2 TRBD2 . TRBJ2-1
TGTGCCAGCCCTCTGGTCGGGAAGGCTGGCTACACCTTC CASPLVGKAGYTF TRBV12-3/TRBV12-4 . . TRBJ1-2
TGTGCCAGCAGTTACACCGCAGGGATAAGAGGCTACACCTTC CASSYTAGIRGYTF TRBV7-8 . . TRBJ1-2
TGCAGCGTTGTGACGGGAGGGCTGCCAGATACGCAGTATTTT CSVVTGGLPDTQYF TRBV29-1 TRBD2 . TRBJ2-3
TGTGCCAGCAGCCAAGAGATGCGGCCGCTCGATACGCAGTATTTT CASSQEMRPLDTQYF TRBV14 . . TRBJ2-3
TGCGCCAGCAGGGCGACAGGGGTGGAGACCCAGTACTTC CASRATGVETQYF TRBV5-1 TRBD1 . TRBJ2-5
TGTGCCAGCAGTTATGGATTCACAGATACGCAGTATTTT CASSYGFTDTQYF TRBV6-5 . few TRBJ2-3
TGTGCCAGCAGTCGGGCTAGTAGCTCCTACAATGAGCAGTTCTTC CASSRASSSYNEQFF TRBV28 . . TRBJ2-1
TGTGCCAGCTCACCAGTTAGCGTGGATACGCAGTATTTT CASSPVSVDTQYF TRBV18 . . TRBJ2-3
TGCGCCAGCAGCTTGGCGGGACAGGGGGCGTCAGATACGCAGTATTTT CASSLAGQGASDTQYF TRBV5-1 TRBD1 few TRBJ2-3
TGTGCCAGCATTGGACTCCTTTTCGCGGATACGCAGTATTTT CASIGLLFADTQYF TRBV2 . . TRBJ2-3